A single T cell receptor (beta chain) is shown here with its context. Its antigen is currently unknown. Treatment described: roughly 10-day PBMC culture with coronavirus spike peptide pools or control peptides (ViraFEST assay). The CDR3 totals 14 residues. CDR1 is SEHNR, CDR2 FQNEAQ, per germline (reference sequence). V was shortened by 3 bases and J by 3 bases, with 12 bases between the two germline ends. The record originates from a study of vaccination and CD4 T cells after COVID-19. Study-level results: It was found that, in convalescent patients, 304 of 307 vaccine-specific clones were spike mono-reactive.

Oncomine TCR Beta short-read sequencing was applied to DNA from cultured CD4+ T cells. TCRdb redid the calling of the PCR reads with MiXCR, one entry per CDR3 protein. The repertoire holds 7,900 or so distinct CDR3 sequences, with about 70% as singletons. Sequenced sample: CD4+ T cells from blood, cultured in vitro. The V and J genes are TRBV7-9 and TRBJ2-7; perhaps TRBD2 as D (5 bases). This receptor was taken from a human donor who had recovered from COVID-19. The CDR3 protein is CASSLRGIVYEQYF. In nucleotides, the CDR3 is TGTGCCAGCAGCTTGAGAGGGATCGTCTACGAGCAGTACTTC.